Listed here are 20 T cell receptor beta chains from one sample, sequenced in a study of T cells in Graves' hyperthyroidism and ophthalmopathy. RNA transcripts gave rise to amplified TCR beta CDR3 regions. Initially, a first-round RT-PCR of the TCR CDR3 employed the HTBI primer set. TCRdb ran MiXCR on the multiplex PCR reads and lists one entry per CDR3 protein. There are some 340,000 distinct CDR3 sequences in the sample; roughly 13% occur only once, and around 32% lies in the top ten. The sequenced sample consisted of blood. The source of these receptors is a woman in her forties with Graves' ophthalmopathy.

At least ten counts were recorded for this clonotype. Here the CDR3 reads CASRPHSYNSPLHF. In DNA form, the CDR3 reads TGTGCCAGCAGGCCGCATTCCTATAATTCACCCCTCCACTTT. The chain combines TRBV6-1 with TRBJ1-6; D not resolved. Germline V gives CDR1 MNHNS, CDR2 SASEGT. V dropped 6 bases and J dropped 1 base, with 7 bases sitting between them. The CDR3 consists of 14 residues.

The genes are TRBV5-1 and TRBJ2-2, with 12 bases that match TRBD1. Trimming took 4 bases from V and 2 from J; bases not matched to a gene: 6. This CDR3 region has 17 residues. CDR1 is SGHRS, CDR2 YFSETQ, per germline. For the CDR3, the DNA is TGCGCCAGCAGCAACCGGGACAGGGGGCGAAACACCGGGGAGCTGTTTTTT. It codes for CASSNRDRGRNTGELFF.

The CDR3 nucleotides read TGTGCCAGCAGTTACCTTACCGGGACAGGGGGAAACATTCAGTACTTC. Translated, it gives CASSYLTGTGGNIQYF. The rearrangement joins TRBV6-5 to TRBJ2-4; 11 bases match TRBD1. With 2 bases clipped from V and 6 bases from J, the junction kept 6 bases outside the gene matches. The germline V gene has CDR1 MNHEY and CDR2 SVGAGI. The CDR3 covers 16 residues.

This clonotype was seen repeatedly, ten times or more. The V gene is TRBV15, the J gene TRBJ2-5; D perhaps matches TRBD1 (5 bases). This CDR3 region has 15 residues. Looked up from germline, CDR1 is LNHNV and CDR2 is YYDKDF (reference sequence). Trimming cost V 4 bases and J 4 bases, with 16 bases left between them. Here the CDR3 reads CATSIQLGQSETQYF. Written as DNA, the CDR3 is TGTGCCACCAGCATCCAATTGGGGCAGTCAGAGACCCAGTACTTC.

This clonotype came up many times. This chain joins TRBV28 and TRBJ2-2; 9 positions agree with TRBD2. The germline gives CDR1 MDHEN, CDR2 SYDVKM. This CDR3 is built from 16 residues. The ends lost 6 bases at V and 5 bases at J; junction bases unmatched: 10. CDR3 bases: TGTGCCAGCAGCCTGATAGCGGGAGTAGGGACCGGGGAGCTGTTTTTT. Translated, it gives CASSLIAGVGTGELFF. Full variable domain (remainder filled in from reference TRBV28 and TRBJ2-2): DVKVTQSSRYLVKRTGEKVFLECVQDMDHENMFWYRQDPGLGLRLIYFSYDVKMKEKGDIPEGYSVSREKKERFSLILESASTNQTSMYLCASSLIAGVGTGELFFGEGSRLTVL.

This clonotype was found many times. The chain recombines TRBV28 with TRBJ2-6, with D perhaps TRBD1 (5 bases). Germline CDR1 MDHEN, CDR2 SYDVKM. The CDR3 is 16 amino acids. V was trimmed by 3 bases and J by 2 bases, leaving 11 bases between them. The CDR3 coding sequence is TGTGCCAGCAGTTTGTCAGGGCCTACTGGGGCCAACGTCCTGACTTTC. Its translation: CASSLSGPTGANVLTF.

This clonotype was seen many times. The chain uses TRBV2 and TRBJ1-2; D is unresolved. V was cut by 3 bases and J by 2 bases, with 7 bases left in between. Germline CDR1 reads SNHLY; CDR2 reads FYNNEI. The CDR3 length is 13 residues. In DNA, the CDR3 is TGTGCCAGCAGTGATCCGGGGAACTATGGCTACACCTTC. It specifies CASSDPGNYGYTF.

To note about this clonotype: A much larger clone lies a single base off, so this may be a read error. The chain recombines TRBV7-2 with TRBJ1-1; no clear D. CDR1 and CDR2 (germline): SGHTA, FQGNSA. The CDR3 is 15 residues long. Here the CDR3 DNA reads TGTGCCAGCGGCTTAGACGCCGCCGGAGGCACTGAAGCTTTCTTT. Protein: CASGLDAAGGTEAFF.

This clonotype was counted between two and nine times. The chain employs TRBV12-3 or TRBV12-4 and TRBJ2-2; the D call may be TRBD1 or TRBD2 (5 bases each). The CDR3 has 15 residues. V gave up 6 bases and J gave up 3 bases, with 14 bases separating them. For the CDR3, the DNA is TGTGCCAGCAGCTGGGGGTCGTCGTACACCGGGGAGCTGTTTTTT. Protein sequence: CASSWGSSYTGELFF.

Comment on this clonotype: A read error may be the cause here, since a much bigger clone is one base away. The CDR3 DNA is TGTACCAGCAGCCAGCACGGGAGGAACACCGGGGAGCTGTTTTTT. Its protein product is CTSSQHGRNTGELFF. V is TRBV11-2 and J is TRBJ2-2; TRBD2 is a possible D gene (6 bases). The CDR3 is made up of 15 amino acids. Germline lookup yields CDR1 SGHAT and CDR2 FQNNGV.

This clonotype showed up many times. This sequence joins TRBV2 and TRBJ2-3; D gene uncertain. Germline V CDR1 and CDR2: SNHLY, FYNNEI. V lost 8 bases and J lost 1, with 13 bases in between. The CDR3 loop spans 14 amino acids. The CDR3 DNA is TGTGCCAGCTCGTGGTTTGCACGCACAGATACGCAGTATTTT. It is translated as CASSWFARTDTQYF.

This clonotype has ten or more counts. Its ends do not fully match the called genes, so a read error is possible. The J gene is TRBJ1-2, the V gene TRBV11-3, with D perhaps TRBD1 (5 bases). CDR1 and CDR2 (germline): SGHNT, YENEEA. CDR3 length: 13 amino acids. CDR3 DNA: TGTGCCAGCAGTTTAGGGACCAACTATGGCTACACCTTC. Protein sequence: CASSLGTNYGYTF.

This clonotype was counted at least ten times. For the CDR3, the DNA is TGTGCCATCAGTGAGCCGGGACACTCCTCTGGAAACACCATATATTTT. It translates to CAISEPGHSSGNTIYF. This chain joins TRBV10-3 and TRBJ1-3, with D tentatively TRBD1 (6 bases). The germline CDR1 and CDR2 sequences are ENHRY and SYGVKD. Deletions cut 2 bases from V and 0 bases from J, with 11 bases between. This CDR3 comprises 16 residues.

The J gene is TRBJ2-1, the V gene TRBV2; possibly TRBD1 for D (5 bases). The germline CDR1 and CDR2 sequences are SNHLY and FYNNEI. Trimming shortened V by 0 bases and J by 9 bases, and 18 bases separated the two germline ends. The CDR3 is 16 amino acids. CDR3 protein: CASSEAALTGTGEQFF. The CDR3 DNA follows: TGTGCCAGCAGTGAAGCGGCCCTTACGGGTACAGGTGAGCAGTTCTTC.

The sample holds a few counts of this clonotype. V and J are TRBV28 and TRBJ1-5; D remains ambiguous. CDR1 is MDHEN, CDR2 SYDVKM, per germline. The CDR3 spans 16 residues. With 11 bases removed from V and 0 bases from J, the gap between germline ends came to 20 bases. CDR3 region: CASSFLVTYSNQPQHF. CDR3 in DNA: TGTGCCTCCAGCTTTTTGGTGACATATAGCAATCAGCCCCAGCATTTT.

This clonotype was counted at least ten times. The chain links TRBV30 to TRBJ1-1, with 7 bases fitting TRBD1. Germline loops: CDR1 GTSNPN, CDR2 SVGIG (reference sequence). The CDR3 consists of 14 residues. Unmatched junction bases numbered 12, after V lost 7 bases and J lost 4 bases. CDR3 in amino acids: CASLPRGRRTEAFF. CDR3 DNA: TGTGCCTCCCTCCCTAGGGGGCGTCGCACTGAAGCTTTCTTT.

This clonotype has a handful of counts. J is TRBJ1-5 and V is TRBV15; perhaps TRBD1 as D (5 bases). This CDR3 region has 17 residues. V lost 0 bases and J lost 6, with 18 bases in between. Germline CDR1 and CDR2: LNHNV and YYDKDF (reference sequence). The DNA of the CDR3 is TGTGCCACCAGCAGAGAATTTGCGGGGAGGGACGGTCAGCCCCAGCATTTT. Protein product: CATSREFAGRDGQPQHF.

This clonotype has a count of ten or more. This chain joins TRBV27 and TRBJ2-1; D ambiguous. This CDR3 is built from 11 residues. The germline V and J ends were trimmed by 2 bases and 9 bases, with 5 bases remaining between them. Germline CDR1 reads MNHEY; CDR2 reads SMNVEV (reference sequence). The CDR3 DNA reads as TGTGCCAGCAGTTTAGGACCTGAGCAGTTCTTC. Protein product: CASSLGPEQFF.

The chain combines TRBV3-1 with TRBJ2-1; D unclear. V gave up 0 bases and J gave up 3 bases, with 18 bases separating them. Per germline, CDR1 LGHDT and CDR2 YNNKEL (reference sequence). CDR3 length equals 18 residues. CDR3 protein: CASSQDGFPGVIYNEQFF. For the CDR3, the DNA is TGTGCCAGCAGCCAAGATGGTTTTCCTGGGGTAATCTACAATGAGCAGTTCTTC.

This clonotype was detected many times. V and J are TRBV24-1 and TRBJ1-2; 7 bases agree with TRBD1. The germline V gene has CDR1 KGHDR and CDR2 SFDVKD. J was trimmed by 6 bases and V by 9 bases; bases with no gene match: 6. The CDR3 runs to 12 residues. In nucleotides, the CDR3 is TGTGCCACCGCGACAGGGATAGATGGCTACACCTTC. Translating gives CATATGIDGYTF.